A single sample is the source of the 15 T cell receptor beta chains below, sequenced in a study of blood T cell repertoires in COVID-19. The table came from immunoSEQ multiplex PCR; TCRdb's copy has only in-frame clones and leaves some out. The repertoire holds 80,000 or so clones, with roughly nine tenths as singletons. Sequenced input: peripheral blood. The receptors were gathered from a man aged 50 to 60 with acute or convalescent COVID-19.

CDR3 sequence: CASSETGTTREKLFF. The CDR3 DNA sequence: TGTGCCAGCAGCGAAACAGGGACAACAAGGGAAAAACTGTTTTTT. The gene calls are TRBV2 and TRBJ1-4; D possibly corresponds to TRBD1 (6 bases). The CDR3 spans 15 residues. V lost 6 bases to trimming and J lost 8 bases, with 19 bases between them. Germline CDR1 reads SNHLY; CDR2 reads FYNNEI.

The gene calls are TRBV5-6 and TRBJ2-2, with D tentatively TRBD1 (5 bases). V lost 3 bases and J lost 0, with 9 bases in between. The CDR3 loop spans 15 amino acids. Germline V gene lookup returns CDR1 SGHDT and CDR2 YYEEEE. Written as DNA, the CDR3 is TGTGCCAGCAGCTCCGACAGACCGAACACCGGGGAGCTGTTTTTT. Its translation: CASSSDRPNTGELFF.

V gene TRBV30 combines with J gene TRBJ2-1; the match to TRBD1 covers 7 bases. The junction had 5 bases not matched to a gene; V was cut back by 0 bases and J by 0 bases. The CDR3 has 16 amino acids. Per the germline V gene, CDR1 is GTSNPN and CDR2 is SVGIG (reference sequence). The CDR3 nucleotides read TGTGCCTGGAGTGTAGAGGGGGCGAGCTCCTACAATGAGCAGTTCTTC. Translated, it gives CAWSVEGASSYNEQFF.

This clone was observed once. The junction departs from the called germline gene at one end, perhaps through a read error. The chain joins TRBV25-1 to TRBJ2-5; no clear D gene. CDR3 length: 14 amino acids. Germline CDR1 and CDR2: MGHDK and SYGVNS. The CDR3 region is CASSDPPHQETQYF. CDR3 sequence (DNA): TGTGCCAGCAGTGACCCCCCCCACCAGGAGACCCAGTACTTC.

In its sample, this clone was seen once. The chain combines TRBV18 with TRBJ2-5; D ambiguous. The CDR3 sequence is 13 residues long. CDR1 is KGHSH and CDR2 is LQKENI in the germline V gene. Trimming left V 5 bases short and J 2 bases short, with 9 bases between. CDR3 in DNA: TGTGCCAGCTCATCCGACATACAAGAGACCCAGTACTTC. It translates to CASSSDIQETQYF.

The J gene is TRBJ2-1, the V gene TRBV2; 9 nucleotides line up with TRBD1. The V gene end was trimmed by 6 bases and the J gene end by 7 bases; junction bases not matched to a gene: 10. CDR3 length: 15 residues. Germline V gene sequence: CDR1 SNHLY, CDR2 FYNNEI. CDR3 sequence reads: CASRRQGTGLNEQFF. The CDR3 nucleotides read TGTGCCAGCAGGAGGCAAGGGACAGGGTTAAATGAGCAGTTCTTC.

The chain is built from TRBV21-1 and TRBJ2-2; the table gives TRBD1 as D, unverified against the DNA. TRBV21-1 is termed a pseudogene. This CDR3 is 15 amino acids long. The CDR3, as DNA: TGTGCCAGCAGCACAGCGACAGGGACGGTCGGGGAGCTGTTTTTT. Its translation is CASSTATGTVGELFF.

The CDR3 DNA follows: TGTGCCAGCAGCTTAGGCAGGGACTACACCTACGAGCAGTACGTC. Translating gives CASSLGRDYTYEQYV. This chain links TRBV11-2 with TRBJ2-7; 7 positions agree with TRBD2. The germline CDR1 and CDR2 sequences are SGHAT and FQNNGV. Losses at the gene ends were 1 base for V and 2 bases for J; bases not matched to a gene: 5. The CDR3 loop spans 15 amino acids.

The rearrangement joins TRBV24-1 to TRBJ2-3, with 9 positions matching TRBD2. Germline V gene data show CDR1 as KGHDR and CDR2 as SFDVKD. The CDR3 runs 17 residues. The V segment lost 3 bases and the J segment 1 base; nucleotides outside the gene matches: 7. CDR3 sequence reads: CATSDAGTSRRTDTQYF. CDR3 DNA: TGTGCCACCAGTGATGCCGGGACTAGCAGACGCACAGATACGCAGTATTTT.

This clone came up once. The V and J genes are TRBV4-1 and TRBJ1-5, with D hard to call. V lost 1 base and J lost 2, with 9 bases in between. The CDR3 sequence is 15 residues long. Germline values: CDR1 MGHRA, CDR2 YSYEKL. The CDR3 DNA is TGCGCCAGCAGCCAAGGGAGGGTGGGCAATCAGCCCCAGCATTTT. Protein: CASSQGRVGNQPQHF.

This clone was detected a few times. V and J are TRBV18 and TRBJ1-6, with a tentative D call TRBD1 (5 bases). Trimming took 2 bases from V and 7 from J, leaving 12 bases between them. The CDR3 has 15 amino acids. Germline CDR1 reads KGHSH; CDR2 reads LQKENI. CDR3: CASSPTTVDNSPLHF. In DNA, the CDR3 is TGTGCCAGCTCACCAACGACAGTAGACAATTCACCCCTCCACTTT.

In DNA form, the CDR3 reads TGTGCCAGCAGCGTCACCGGGAGTCTAGCCAAAAACATTCAGTACTTC. Protein sequence: CASSVTGSLAKNIQYF. The J gene is TRBJ2-4, the V gene TRBV9, with a weak D call TRBD2 (6 bases). V shed 2 bases and J shed 0 bases, with 12 bases lying between them. CDR1 is SGDLS and CDR2 is YYNGEE in the germline V gene. CDR3 length: 16 amino acids.

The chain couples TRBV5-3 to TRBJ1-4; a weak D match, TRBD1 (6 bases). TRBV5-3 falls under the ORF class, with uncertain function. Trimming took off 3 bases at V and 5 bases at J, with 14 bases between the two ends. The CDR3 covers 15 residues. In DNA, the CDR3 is TGTGCCAGAAGCTGCAACAGGGCACGGAATGAAAAACTGTTTTTT. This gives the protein CARSCNRARNEKLFF.

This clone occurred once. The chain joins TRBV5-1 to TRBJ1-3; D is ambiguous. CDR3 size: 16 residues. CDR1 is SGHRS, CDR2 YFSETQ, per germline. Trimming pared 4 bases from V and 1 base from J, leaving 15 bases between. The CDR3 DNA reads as TGCGCCAGCAGCCGTCAAGGAGACGGATCTGGAAACACCATATATTTT. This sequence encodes CASSRQGDGSGNTIYF.

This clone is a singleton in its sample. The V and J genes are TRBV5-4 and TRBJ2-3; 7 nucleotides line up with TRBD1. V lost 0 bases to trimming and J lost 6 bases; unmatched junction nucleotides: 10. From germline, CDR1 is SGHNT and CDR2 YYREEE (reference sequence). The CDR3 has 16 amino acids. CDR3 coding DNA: TGTGCCAGCAGCTTGGCCATAGGGGGCGGACGGGATACGCAGTATTTT. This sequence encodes CASSLAIGGGRDTQYF.